This entry lists 25 T cell receptor beta chains sequenced from one sample in a study of identical twins. TCRdb re-derived calls from the 5' RACE reads in MiXCR, one entry per CDR3 protein. This sample carries around 960,000 distinct CDR3 sequences, over 9% of them seen once, and the ten largest clones take under 2%. These records were also assigned to another study, of yellow fever vaccine responses in identical twins.

Sequencing used PBMCs. These receptors all stem from a woman aged 18-29 years in good health.

The gene calls are TRBV4-1 and TRBJ2-1, with TRBD1 as a possible D gene (6 bases). Germline CDR1 reads MGHRA; CDR2 reads YSYEKL. V lost 1 base and J 6 bases, leaving 13 bases between the germline ends. The CDR3 is made up of 15 amino acids. In DNA, the CDR3 is TGCGCCAGCAGCCAAGGTCCTGACAGGAGCAATGAGCAGTTCTTC. Translated, it gives CASSQGPDRSNEQFF.

This clonotype occurred a few times. The chain recombines TRBV6-1 with TRBJ2-3, with 9 nucleotides matching TRBD2. Trimming at V came to 7 bases and at J to 3 bases, leaving 8 bases not matched to a gene. From germline, CDR1 is MNHNS and CDR2 SASEGT. The CDR3 consists of 15 residues. CDR3 in DNA: TGTGCCAGCAATATAGCGGGGGCCGGAACAGATACGCAGTATTTT. The encoded protein is CASNIAGAGTDTQYF.

This clonotype has ten or more counts. The chain recombines TRBV20-1 with TRBJ1-1; D is undetermined. The V and J ends lost 3 bases and 1 base respectively, with 9 bases between them. CDR1 and CDR2 from the germline V gene are DFQATT and SNEGSKA (reference sequence). This CDR3 region has 13 residues. This CDR3 reads CSARRGTNTEAFF. As DNA, the CDR3 is TGCAGTGCTAGGCGCGGTACGAACACTGAAGCTTTCTTT.

This clonotype was detected only a few times. At one boundary the junction diverges from the germline segment, which might be a read error. The V and J genes are TRBV11-2 and TRBJ2-7; 10 bases agree with TRBD1. This CDR3 contains 13 residues. Germline lookup yields CDR1 SGHAT and CDR2 FQNNGV. CDR3 DNA sequence: TGTGCCAGCAGCTTGTTGGACAGGGGGTACAGGAACTTC. It encodes CASSLLDRGYRNF.

This clonotype has only a few counts. DNA of the CDR3: TGTGCCAGCAGCCGCCATAACAGGGGCCGACCTCAAGATGAAAAACTGTTTTTT. Translating it yields CASSRHNRGRPQDEKLFF. V usage is TRBV11-2 and J usage is TRBJ1-4; 7 nucleotides align to TRBD1. V lost 5 bases and J lost 6; bases outside the gene matches: 18. From germline, CDR1 is SGHAT and CDR2 FQNNGV. The CDR3 runs 18 residues.

This clonotype has only a few counts. The gene calls are TRBV7-9 and TRBJ2-1, with D perhaps given as TRBD1 or TRBD2 (5 bases each). Germline assignment: CDR1 SEHNR and CDR2 FQNEAQ (reference sequence). This CDR3 is built from 12 residues. V lost 9 bases, J lost 6 bases, and 12 bases lay in between. CDR3 coding DNA: TGTGCCAGTCGATATGGGGGCAATGAGCAGTTCTTC. This gives the protein CASRYGGNEQFF.

The chain recombines TRBV20-1 with TRBJ2-2; D unclear. Trimming cost V 3 bases and J 0 bases, with 14 bases left between them. Germline-derived CDR1 and CDR2 are DFQATT and SNEGSKA (reference sequence). This CDR3 is built from 16 residues. As DNA, the CDR3 is TGCAGTGCTAGTTCTCCCGGAACGCCGAACACCGGGGAGCTGTTTTTT. Its protein product is CSASSPGTPNTGELFF.

A remark on this clonotype: The junction and the germline gene differ at one end; a read error may be behind it. The chain is built from TRBV29-1 and TRBJ2-3, with 11 bases lining up with TRBD1. The CDR3 contains 15 residues. CDR1 is SQVTM, CDR2 ANQGSEA, per germline. The CDR3 sequence: CSLDTGTGGSDTQYF. The CDR3 region has the DNA TGCAGCCTTGACACCGGGACAGGGGGTTCTGATACGCAGTATTTT.

The chain couples TRBV28 to TRBJ1-2; D not resolved. Germline V gene sequence: CDR1 MDHEN, CDR2 SYDVKM. The CDR3 has 14 amino acids. V lost 5 bases, J lost 3 bases, and 13 bases lay in between. The CDR3 is CASSPGDTDYGYTF. The CDR3, as DNA: TGTGCCAGCAGTCCCGGTGACACCGACTATGGCTACACCTTC.

This clonotype was observed a few times. The chain combines TRBV10-3 with TRBJ2-7; 11 nucleotides agree with TRBD1. This CDR3 comprises 13 residues. Unmatched junction bases numbered 5, after V lost 8 bases and J lost 5 bases. Germline lookup yields CDR1 ENHRY and CDR2 SYGVKD. The CDR3 nucleotides are TGTGCCATCGGACAGGGGGCAGAAAACGAGCAGTACTTC. Its protein product is CAIGQGAENEQYF.

The V call is TRBV12-3 or TRBV12-4, the J call TRBJ1-5; TRBD1 might be the D (6 bases). The CDR3 covers 13 residues. Trimming removed 6 bases from V and 6 bases from J, with 12 bases in between. Here the CDR3 DNA reads TGTGCCAGCAGCCTAGACAGGAGTCAGCCCCAGCATTTT. Translating it yields CASSLDRSQPQHF.

This clonotype has just a few counts. CDR3 amino acids: CASSEPGRAYEQYF. CDR3 DNA: TGTGCCAGCAGCGAACCGGGACGGGCCTACGAGCAGTACTTC. The J gene is TRBJ2-7, the V gene TRBV11-2; D may correspond to TRBD1 or TRBD2 (5 bases each). Trimming removed 5 bases from V and 2 bases from J, with 13 bases in between. The germline CDR1 and CDR2 sequences are SGHAT and FQNNGV. The CDR3 totals 14 residues.

The V and J genes are TRBV12-3 or TRBV12-4 and TRBJ2-7; D could derive from TRBD1 or TRBD2 (5 bases each). This CDR3 has 13 residues. The germline V and J ends were trimmed by 5 bases and 8 bases, with 16 bases remaining between them. The CDR3 spells CASSLTGTSKQYV. CDR3 DNA: TGTGCCAGCAGTCTTACCGGGACCTCCAAGCAGTACGTC.

The chain combines TRBV20-1 with TRBJ2-5, with a weak D call TRBD2 (6 bases). This CDR3 region has 13 residues. Germline CDR1 reads DFQATT; CDR2 reads SNEGSKA (reference sequence). Trimming stripped 4 bases from V and 1 base from J, with 10 bases between. DNA of the CDR3: TGCAGTGCTAAGGGGACTCGCCAAGAGACCCAGTACTTC. Translating it yields CSAKGTRQETQYF.

This clonotype was counted only a few times. The CDR3 region is CASSLGGTVHHEQFF. For the CDR3, the DNA is TGTGCCAGCAGCTTAGGCGGGACCGTGCACCATGAGCAGTTCTTC. This rearrangement joins TRBV7-9 to TRBJ2-1; D is possibly TRBD2 (6 bases). Germline assignment: CDR1 SEHNR and CDR2 FQNEAQ (reference sequence). The CDR3 is 15 amino acids. V dropped 1 base and J dropped 8 bases, with 15 bases sitting between them.

The V gene is TRBV7-8, the J gene TRBJ1-3, with D unclear. The CDR3 is 16 residues long. V was cut by 3 bases and J by 0 bases, with 12 bases left in between. Germline V gene sequence: CDR1 SGHVS, CDR2 FQNEAQ. The CDR3 spells CASSFGRGLSGNTIYF. The CDR3 DNA follows: TGTGCCAGCAGCTTCGGGCGTGGGCTCTCTGGAAACACCATATATTTT.

There are many counts of this clonotype. The chain is built from TRBV7-6 and TRBJ2-5; 14 nucleotides match TRBD2. V was pared by 4 bases and J by 4 bases, with 5 bases of the junction left unmatched. CDR1 SGHVS and CDR2 FNYEAQ come from the germline V gene. This CDR3 spans 16 amino acids. Written as DNA, the CDR3 is TGTGCCAGCAGCTCCATTGGACTAGCGGGAGGAGAGACCCAGTACTTC. It specifies CASSSIGLAGGETQYF.

This clonotype was observed a few times. This chain links TRBV11-2 with TRBJ2-3; 8 bases line up with TRBD1. The junction had 11 bases not matched to a gene; V was cut back by 5 bases and J by 4 bases. This CDR3 comprises 16 residues. CDR1 is SGHAT, CDR2 FQNNGV, per germline. The CDR3 protein is CASSRPGTGLSDTQYF. Written as DNA, the CDR3 is TGTGCCAGCAGCCGACCTGGGACAGGATTATCAGATACGCAGTATTTT.

The J gene is TRBJ2-7, the V gene TRBV29-1; 7 bases match TRBD2. V trimming: 7 bases; J trimming: 6 bases; junction bases outside the gene matches: 15. The CDR3 covers 14 residues. Germline V gene sequence: CDR1 SQVTM, CDR2 ANQGSEA. CDR3 sequence: CSDEGAGKSLEQYF. The CDR3 DNA is TGCAGCGATGAGGGAGCGGGAAAATCTCTCGAGCAGTACTTC.

This clonotype was recorded many times. This sequence joins TRBV5-1 and TRBJ2-7; D not certain. CDR3 length equals 15 residues. Germline V lookup: CDR1 SGHRS, CDR2 YFSETQ. V lost 1 base, J lost 2 bases, and 13 bases lay in between. The CDR3 nucleotides are TGCGCCAGCAGCTTGAATCCAAGTCTCGCCTACGAGCAGTACTTC. This codes for CASSLNPSLAYEQYF.

This sequence joins TRBV20-1 and TRBJ2-3; no reliable D call. This CDR3 has 14 amino acids. Trimming took 0 bases from V and 11 from J, leaving 18 bases between them. The germline CDR1 and CDR2 sequences are DFQATT and SNEGSKA (reference sequence). The CDR3: CSAREPGAAQGQYF. CDR3 bases: TGCAGTGCTAGAGAACCAGGCGCGGCTCAAGGGCAGTATTTT.

This clonotype was seen only a few times. This rearrangement joins TRBV12-3 or TRBV12-4 to TRBJ2-7, with D uncertain. This CDR3 is built from 14 residues. The V end was cut by 5 bases, the J end by 2 bases, with 13 bases between. CDR3 sequence reads: CASSISDNPYEQYF. CDR3 in DNA: TGTGCCAGCAGTATCTCCGACAATCCCTACGAGCAGTACTTC.

Many counts were recorded for this clonotype. The rearrangement joins TRBV20-1 to TRBJ2-1; D gene unclear. The length of the CDR3 is 13 residues. The germline V gene encodes CDR1 DFQATT and CDR2 SNEGSKA (reference sequence). The ends were cut back, 5 bases at V and 9 bases at J, with 17 bases in the middle. DNA for the CDR3: TGCAGTGCTGAACCTAATGGCATCGGTGAGCAGTTCTTC. It specifies CSAEPNGIGEQFF.

This clonotype has a handful of counts. V gene TRBV5-6 combines with J gene TRBJ2-7, with 9 positions matching TRBD2. Germline V lookup: CDR1 SGHDT, CDR2 YYEEEE. This CDR3 contains 14 residues. Trimming removed 6 bases from V and 5 bases from J; junction bases left unmatched: 9. The CDR3 reads CASTLRGLAHEQYF. CDR3 DNA sequence: TGTGCCAGCACCCTTAGGGGACTAGCCCACGAGCAGTACTTC.

The chain couples TRBV29-1 to TRBJ2-1, with D tentatively TRBD1 or TRBD2 (7 bases each). V was shortened by 7 bases and J by 5 bases, with 15 bases between the two germline ends. The V gene's germline CDR1 is SQVTM and CDR2 ANQGSEA. CDR3 length: 13 amino acids. The CDR3 DNA sequence: TGCAGCGGACGACAGGGACTACACAATGAGCAGTTCTTC. As protein: CSGRQGLHNEQFF.